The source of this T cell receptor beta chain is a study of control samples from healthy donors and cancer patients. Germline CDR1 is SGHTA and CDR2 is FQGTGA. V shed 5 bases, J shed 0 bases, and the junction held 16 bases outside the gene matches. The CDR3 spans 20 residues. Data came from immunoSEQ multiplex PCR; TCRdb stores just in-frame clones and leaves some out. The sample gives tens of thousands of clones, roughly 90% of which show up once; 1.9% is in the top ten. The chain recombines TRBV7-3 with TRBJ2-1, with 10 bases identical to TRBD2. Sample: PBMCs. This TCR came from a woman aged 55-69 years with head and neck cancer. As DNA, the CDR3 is TGTGCCAGCAGCCCCAGGGGGGATAGCGGGAGGACTAGCTCCTACAATGAGCAGTTCTTC. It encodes CASSPRGDSGRTSSYNEQFF.